Shown below are 28 T cell receptor beta chains from a single sample sequenced in a study of Ad26.COV2.S vaccination and SARS-CoV-2 variants. Treatment in this sample: 19 received Ad26.COV2.S at low or high dose, single or two shots; about five received placebo; per-sample allocation not given. Specimen acquisition occurred on day 63 following the initial vaccine or placebo injection. Clones were sequenced by immunoSEQ multiplex PCR, and TCRdb holds only the in-frame ones, with some missing. Of about 350,000 clones in the sample, roughly 84% were seen once. The sequencing used peripheral blood, collected in a trial of Ad26.COV2.S vaccine versus placebo. All receptors come from a person between 18 and 60 years old who received the Ad26.COV2.S COVID-19 vaccine or a placebo.

The chain joins TRBV4-1 to TRBJ1-5; TRBD1 agrees at 10 bases. The trim removed 3 bases at V and 7 bases at J, leaving 3 bases unmatched. Germline-derived CDR1 and CDR2 are MGHRA and YSYEKL. This CDR3 spans 14 amino acids. Here the CDR3 reads CASSQTGGVQPQHF. Here the CDR3 DNA reads TGCGCCAGCAGCCAGACAGGGGGCGTACAGCCCCAGCATTTT.

This clone has just a few counts. As DNA, the CDR3 is TGTGCCAGCAGTGATTCGGGGAAGTTACGGCGCCAGCATTTT. It translates to CASSDSGKLRRQHF. The chain is built from TRBV2 and TRBJ1-5, with D hard to call. Germline V CDR1 and CDR2: SNHLY, FYNNEI. V shed 3 bases and J shed 12 bases, with 18 bases lying between them. The CDR3 covers 14 residues.

J is TRBJ1-1 and V is TRBV5-1, with D possibly TRBD1 on 6 matching bases. The CDR3 runs 14 residues. Germline V CDR1 and CDR2: SGHRS, YFSETQ. Trimming stripped 4 bases from V and 4 bases from J, with 14 bases between. CDR3 nucleotide sequence: TGCGCCAGCAGCCTACAGGGCAGGGGCACTGAAGCTTTCTTT. Its translation is CASSLQGRGTEAFF.

V gene TRBV29-1 combines with J gene TRBJ1-5; 7 nucleotides align to TRBD1. This CDR3 contains 13 residues. Unmatched junction bases numbered 7, after V lost 7 bases and J lost 4 bases. The germline CDR1 and CDR2 sequences are SQVTM and ANQGSEA. CDR3 nucleotides: TGCAGCGCCAGGGACAGCTTGAATCAGCCCCAGCATTTT. The encoded protein is CSARDSLNQPQHF.

This clone has just one count. The J gene is TRBJ2-1, the V gene TRBV11-2; 8 nucleotides align to TRBD2. V was clipped by 3 bases and J by 2 bases; unmatched bases: 3. There are 15 residues in the CDR3. Germline-derived CDR1 and CDR2 are SGHAT and FQNNGV. CDR3 in amino acids: CASSLTGLAYNEQFF. As DNA, the CDR3 is TGTGCCAGCAGCTTGACGGGACTAGCCTACAATGAGCAGTTCTTC. Combining the CDR3 with reference TRBV11-2 and TRBJ2-1 gives the whole variable domain EAGVAQSPRYKIIEKRQSVAFWCNPISGHATLYWYQQILGQGPKLLIQFQNNGVVDDSQLPKDRFSAERLKGVDSTLKIQPAKLEDSAVYLCASSLTGLAYNEQFFGPGTRLTVL.

This CDR3 reads CASSPAQLAGPVDEQYF. The CDR3 coding sequence is TGTGCCAGCAGCCCGGCGCAGCTAGCGGGTCCTGTCGACGAGCAGTACTTC. V gene TRBV28 combines with J gene TRBJ2-7, with TRBD2 matching over 8 bases. The germline gives CDR1 MDHEN, CDR2 SYDVKM. The CDR3 consists of 17 residues. The V and J ends lost 6 bases and 5 bases, in that order; junction bases with no gene match: 18. Full variable domain (missing parts from reference TRBV28 and TRBJ2-7): DVKVTQSSRYLVKRTGEKVFLECVQDMDHENMFWYRQDPGLGLRLIYFSYDVKMKEKGDIPEGYSVSREKKERFSLILESASTNQTSMYLCASSPAQLAGPVDEQYFGPGTRLTVT.

The rearrangement links TRBV2 to TRBJ2-5, with TRBD1 identical over 9 bases. The trim removed 6 bases at V and 5 bases at J, leaving 10 bases unmatched. CDR3 length equals 15 residues. Germline V gene lookup returns CDR1 SNHLY and CDR2 FYNNEI. The CDR3 DNA reads as TGTGCCAGCAGAGACACAGGGGGCGCCTGGGAGACCCAGTACTTC. It specifies CASRDTGGAWETQYF.

V is TRBV30 and J is TRBJ1-1; D not certain. V lost 0 bases, J lost 7 bases, and 12 bases lay in between. In germline, CDR1 is GTSNPN, CDR2 SVGIG (reference sequence). This CDR3 is built from 13 residues. CDR3 in amino acids: CAWSVGAPLEAFF. DNA for the CDR3: TGTGCCTGGAGTGTAGGAGCACCGCTTGAAGCTTTCTTT. Looking up the rest from reference TRBV30 and TRBJ1-1 gives the full variable domain: SQTIHQWPATLVQPVGSPLSLECTVEGTSNPNLYWYRQAAGRGLQLLFYSVGIGQISSEVPQNLSASRPQDRQFILSSKKLLLSDSGFYLCAWSVGAPLEAFFGQGTRLTVV.

The chain uses TRBV27 and TRBJ2-3; TRBD1 might be the D (6 bases). Germline V CDR1 and CDR2: MNHEY, SMNVEV (reference sequence). The CDR3 runs 16 residues. The V end was cut by 4 bases, the J end by 4 bases, with 18 bases between. This chain's CDR3 is CASSSSYGGFADTQYF. Written as DNA, the CDR3 is TGTGCCAGCAGTTCCTCCTATGGGGGCTTCGCAGATACGCAGTATTTT.

The chain joins TRBV5-1 to TRBJ2-2, with no clear D. The CDR3 length is 14 residues. V was trimmed by 0 bases and J by 5 bases, leaving 8 bases between them. The germline V gene encodes CDR1 SGHRS and CDR2 YFSETQ. The CDR3 region has the DNA TGCGCCAGCAGCTTGGGCGACGGAACCGGGGAGCTGTTTTTT. Amino acids: CASSLGDGTGELFF.

This sequence joins TRBV6-5 and TRBJ2-7, with TRBD1 matching over 8 bases. The CDR3 covers 15 residues. J gave up 3 bases and V 4 bases, and 8 bases lay outside the gene matches. The germline gives CDR1 MNHEY, CDR2 SVGAGI. The DNA for the CDR3 is TGTGCCAGCAGTTCGCGGACAGGGTTGGTCTACGAGCAGTACTTC. Its protein product is CASSSRTGLVYEQYF.

The J gene is TRBJ1-1, the V gene TRBV30, with 9 positions matching TRBD1. The CDR3 contains 14 residues. Germline CDR1 and CDR2: GTSNPN and SVGIG (reference sequence). V dropped 7 bases and J dropped 5; count of bases not matched to a gene: 11. CDR3 DNA: TGTGCCTTAGGTTCAGGGACAGGGAGGACTGAAGCTTTCTTT. This codes for CALGSGTGRTEAFF.

In this sample, this clone turned up once. The rearrangement joins TRBV2 to TRBJ2-5; tentatively, D is TRBD1 (6 bases). Germline assignment: CDR1 SNHLY and CDR2 FYNNEI. V lost 9 bases and J 2 bases, leaving 13 bases between the germline ends. The CDR3 spans 13 residues. The CDR3 sequence: CASGRDTQETQYF. The CDR3 nucleotides are TGTGCCAGTGGTAGGGACACTCAAGAGACCCAGTACTTC.

CDR3 bases: TGTGCCAGCAGCAGAGGACAGGGGGAATCTGGGGCCAACGTCCTGACTTTC. This translates into CASSRGQGESGANVLTF. The chain uses TRBV6-2 or TRBV6-3 and TRBJ2-6; 10 bases match TRBD1. Germline-derived CDR1 and CDR2 are MNHEY and SVGEGT. V was clipped by 6 bases and J by 1 base; unmatched bases: 6. The CDR3 spans 17 residues.

The V and J genes are TRBV27 and TRBJ2-3, with D possibly matching TRBD1 (6 bases). The CDR3 runs to 23 residues. V lost 0 bases to trimming and J lost 2 bases, with 33 bases between them. Per the germline V gene, CDR1 is MNHEY and CDR2 is SMNVEV (reference sequence). The CDR3 DNA follows: TGTGCCAGCAGTTTATCACCCCTCTACCGGGGCAGGGGAGAGGGAACTAACACAGATACGCAGTATTTT. As protein: CASSLSPLYRGRGEGTNTDTQYF.

The chain combines TRBV19 with TRBJ1-3, with 7 bases lining up with TRBD1. Germline CDR1 and CDR2: LNHDA and SQIVND (reference sequence). The CDR3 contains 11 residues. With 1 base clipped from V and 15 bases from J, the junction kept 3 bases outside the gene matches. The CDR3 region is CASSIGDSEYF. The CDR3 DNA follows: TGTGCCAGTAGTATAGGGGACAGCGAATATTTT.

This clone came up a few times. The gene calls are TRBV5-8 and TRBJ1-2; TRBD1 is a possible D gene (5 bases). Trimming stripped 2 bases from V and 4 bases from J, with 12 bases between. CDR1 is SGHTS and CDR2 is YDEGEE in the germline V gene. The CDR3 loop spans 14 amino acids. The CDR3 nucleotides are TGTGCCAGCAGCTTTACAGGCAGCAGCTATGGCTACACCTTC. Protein sequence: CASSFTGSSYGYTF. The full variable domain, in which reference TRBV5-8 and TRBJ1-2 provide the parts outside the CDR3, is EAGVTQSPTHLIKTRGQQATLRCSPISGHTSVYWYQQALGLGLQFLLWYDEGEERNRGNFPPRFSGRQFPNYSSELNVNALELEDSALYLCASSFTGSSYGYTFGSGTRLTVV.

The rearrangement links TRBV25-1 to TRBJ2-5; D gene ambiguous. Germline V lookup: CDR1 MGHDK, CDR2 SYGVNS. The V and J ends lost 4 bases and 2 bases respectively, with 11 bases between them. The CDR3 consists of 14 residues. The CDR3 region has the DNA TGTGCCAGCAGTGCCTCCCCCAATCAAGAGACCCAGTACTTC. Translation: CASSASPNQETQYF.

About this clone itself: The same CDR3 can be traced to other DNA sequences in this sample. This chain joins TRBV18 and TRBJ2-5; no definite D call. This CDR3 spans 13 amino acids. V was pared by 2 bases and J by 5 bases, with 9 bases between. Per germline, CDR1 KGHSH and CDR2 LQKENI. The CDR3 DNA is TGTGCCAGCTCACCATCAGGAAGCGAGACCCAGTACTTC. As protein: CASSPSGSETQYF.

The chain is built from TRBV12-3 or TRBV12-4 and TRBJ2-7, with 7 nucleotides matching TRBD1. The CDR3 is 13 residues long. Trimming cost V 6 bases and J 5 bases; bases outside gene matches: 7. The CDR3 DNA reads TGTGCCAGCAGCATGACAGGGAGAAACGAGCAGTACTTC. Its translation: CASSMTGRNEQYF.

This chain connects TRBV14 to TRBJ1-2; D is unclear. V was shortened by 4 bases and J by 2 bases, with 14 bases between the two germline ends. Germline loops: CDR1 SGHDN, CDR2 FVKESK. The CDR3 has 15 amino acids. The CDR3 loop is CASSLLGVSNYGYTF. CDR3 bases: TGTGCCAGCAGCCTGCTCGGCGTCAGCAACTATGGCTACACCTTC.

The chain uses TRBV7-9 and TRBJ2-1; 9 bases match TRBD2. The CDR3 sequence is 17 residues long. Germline trimming cut 4 bases from V and 6 bases from J; bases unmatched to any gene: 13. The germline V gene has CDR1 SEHNR and CDR2 FQNEAQ (reference sequence). CDR3 region: CASSSRLGGGASNEQFF. Here the CDR3 DNA reads TGTGCCAGCAGCTCTAGATTGGGCGGGGGGGCCTCCAATGAGCAGTTCTTC. Together with reference TRBV7-9 and TRBJ2-1, the CDR3 gives the full variable domain: DTGVSQNPRHKITKRGQNVTFRCDPISEHNRLYWYRQTLGQGPEFLTYFQNEAQLEKSRLLSDRFSAERPKGSFSTLEIQRTEQGDSAMYLCASSSRLGGGASNEQFFGPGTRLTVL.

This clone occurred once. This chain joins TRBV3-1 (or the pseudogene TRBV3-2) and TRBJ2-7; 8 bases agree with TRBD2. The CDR3 length is 18 residues. V shed 1 base and J 3 bases; nucleotides not matched to a gene: 14. Germline CDR1 LGHDT, CDR2 YNNKEL (reference sequence). CDR3 sequence reads: CASSQVYRLAGRNYEQYF. The CDR3 DNA reads as TGTGCCAGCAGCCAAGTATATAGGCTAGCGGGTAGAAACTACGAGCAGTACTTC.

The chain uses TRBV7-9 and TRBJ1-1; 8 bases match TRBD1. CDR1 SEHNR and CDR2 FQNEAQ come from the germline V gene (reference sequence). The J segment lost 5 bases and the V segment lost 6 bases, leaving 11 bases of the junction unmatched. There are 15 residues in the CDR3. The DNA of the CDR3 is TGTGCCAGCAGGCCAGGGGGCGGGTTGGGGACTGAAGCTTTCTTT. The encoded protein is CASRPGGGLGTEAFF.

Here the CDR3 DNA reads TGTGCCAGCAGTGACCCCAGGGGGCAGGTTTCACCCCTCCACTTT. The encoded protein is CASSDPRGQVSPLHF. The V gene is TRBV6-6, the J gene TRBJ1-6; 8 bases match TRBD1. Trimming at V came to 5 bases and at J to 9 bases, leaving 9 bases not matched to a gene. This CDR3 has 15 amino acids. The germline V gene encodes CDR1 MNHNY and CDR2 SVGAGI (reference sequence).

The chain has TRBV24-1 and TRBJ1-2; D ambiguous. The CDR3 consists of 11 residues. Per the germline V gene, CDR1 is KGHDR and CDR2 is SFDVKD. Trimming took 7 bases from V and 1 from J, leaving 3 bases between them. CDR3 nucleotide sequence: TGTGCCACCAGCGATAACTATGGCTACACCTTC. It is translated as CATSDNYGYTF.

The J gene is TRBJ1-4, the V gene TRBV19; the match to TRBD1 covers 7 bases. This CDR3 spans 19 amino acids. From germline, CDR1 is LNHDA and CDR2 SQIVND (reference sequence). Unmatched junction bases numbered 13, after V lost 3 bases and J lost 0 bases. This chain's CDR3 is CASSISRQGTGATNEKLFF. CDR3 DNA: TGTGCCAGTAGTATCTCGAGACAGGGTACCGGTGCAACTAATGAAAAACTGTTTTTT.

The V and J genes are TRBV18 and TRBJ1-6; D unclear. The CDR3 covers 18 residues. V was trimmed by 2 bases and J by 0 bases, leaving 14 bases between them. The germline gives CDR1 KGHSH, CDR2 LQKENI. The CDR3 here is CASSPVAATSSYNSPLHF. CDR3 coding DNA: TGTGCCAGCTCACCAGTGGCAGCTACCAGCTCCTATAATTCACCCCTCCACTTT.